This TCR beta chain was obtained from a study of tumor and adjacent non-tumor tissue in lung cancer. Study as a whole: About 4.2 million productive TCRbeta reads were obtained per sample on average. Study-level points and caveats: In normal lung, the top 100 clones were significantly more dominant than in tumor.

This sample's RNA came from whole unsorted tissue. V was cut by 3 bases and J by 8 bases, with 13 bases left in between. This CDR3 has 13 amino acids. Per the germline V gene, CDR1 is DFQATT and CDR2 is SNEGSKA (reference sequence). A modified ARM-PCR protocol with three rounds of nested PCR amplified TCRbeta. TCRdb reprocessed the multiplex PCR reads via MiXCR and lists one record per CDR3 protein. The table has some 80,000 distinct CDR3 sequences, approximately 72% seen once. Concerning this clonotype: As yet, its antigen is unknown. This could be a read error, since a much larger clone is one nucleotide away.

Sequences were obtained from lung tumor tissue. The J gene is TRBJ1-4, the V gene TRBV20-1, with D hard to call. This TCR was recovered from a woman in her thirties or forties with non-small cell lung cancer. In DNA form, the CDR3 reads TGCAGTGCTAGGCAGTGGTTGGGGGAAAAACTGTTTTTT. This translates into CSARQWLGEKLFF.